This entry lists 25 T cell receptor beta chains sequenced from one sample in a study of breast tumors, draining lymph nodes, adjacent tissues (dated by TCRdb to the mid-2010s). Receptor libraries were prepared by multiplex PCR. The listed sequencing device is Illumina HiSeq 2000. Using fastp trimming at Q25 and MiXCR clonotype assembly, TCRdb reanalyzed the public sequencing data and kept in-frame beta chains. Every distinct CDR3 protein forms one entry, paired with its most common genes and DNA. The sample table records 150,000 to 200,000 distinct CDR3 sequences; roughly a third of these occur just once. The top ten clones comprise over 3.5% of the sample. The lymph node samples were taken from the axillary draining lymph nodes of breast cancer patients. The sample was axillary lymph node tissue. The origin of the receptors is a female donor with breast cancer. Some clones in this sample may be carry-over from other donors' samples.

V gene TRBV28 combines with J gene TRBJ1-5, with D uncertain. There are 15 residues in the CDR3. Germline assignment: CDR1 MDHEN and CDR2 SYDVKM. Trimming took off 6 bases at V and 10 bases at J, with 22 bases between the two ends. Written as DNA, the CDR3 is TGTGCCAGCAGGTCGTCGTTTGGGGTAAGTTTTCCCCAGCATTTT. Its protein is CASRSSFGVSFPQHF.

The sample holds many counts of this clonotype. The chain joins TRBV30 to TRBJ2-7; maybe TRBD2 (5 bases). V was trimmed by 1 base and J by 7 bases, leaving 8 bases between them. The CDR3 length is 11 residues. The germline gives CDR1 GTSNPN, CDR2 SVGIG (reference sequence). The DNA of the CDR3 is TGTGCCTGGAGTGACCGAGGGGAGCAGTACTTC. Protein sequence: CAWSDRGEQYF.

As for this clonotype: This sequence may be a read error, since a much larger clone differs from it by one base. V and J are TRBV7-2 and TRBJ2-1; 9 bases map to TRBD2. Germline loops: CDR1 SGHTA, CDR2 FQGNSA. This CDR3 is 19 amino acids long. CDR3 sequence: CACSLFYRLAGSSYNEQFF. The DNA for the CDR3 is TGTGCCTGCAGCTTATTTTATAGGCTAGCGGGGAGCTCCTACAATGAGCAGTTCTTC.

To note about this clonotype: This may be a read error: a much more frequent sequence differs by one nucleotide. The chain recombines TRBV5-4 with TRBJ2-7; TRBD2 aligns across 9 bases. The CDR3 extends over 15 amino acids. The germline V gene encodes CDR1 SGHNT and CDR2 YYREEE (reference sequence). The V and J ends lost 5 bases and 5 bases, in that order; junction bases with no gene match: 11. CDR3: CASSLRLAEAHEQYF. The CDR3 coding sequence is TGTGCCAGCAGTCTCAGACTAGCGGAAGCCCACGAGCAGTACTTC.

This clonotype has ten or more counts. The gene calls are TRBV12-3 or TRBV12-4 and TRBJ1-2; unclear D gene. The CDR3 has 16 amino acids. V was cut by 5 bases and J by 0 bases, with 16 bases left in between. DNA of the CDR3: TGTGCCAGCAGTCACTATTGGACGAGCGCTAACTATGGCTACACCTTC. Translated: CASSHYWTSANYGYTF.

Ten or more counts support this clonotype. V gene TRBV12-3 or TRBV12-4 combines with J gene TRBJ2-1, with TRBD2 matching over 9 bases. Unmatched junction bases numbered 7, after V lost 2 bases and J lost 8 bases. This CDR3 has 15 amino acids. The CDR3 sequence is CASSLRAGGRDEQFF. The CDR3 DNA reads as TGTGCCAGCAGTTTAAGAGCGGGGGGCCGGGATGAGCAGTTCTTC.

This clonotype was seen only a few times. The junction shows a germline mismatch at one end, possibly a read error. J is TRBJ1-2 and V is TRBV6-1, with 8 bases matching TRBD1. In germline, CDR1 is MNHNS, CDR2 SASEGT. CDR3 length: 16 residues. The CDR3 DNA follows: TGTGCCAGCAGTGAACATGTGACAGGGGATAACTATGACTACACCTTC. Translating gives CASSEHVTGDNYDYTF.

On this clonotype itself: One end of the junction does not line up with germline, which may come from a read error. The chain links TRBV7-9 to TRBJ2-2; D may be TRBD2 (5 bases). The germline V gene has CDR1 SEHNR and CDR2 FQNEAQ (reference sequence). There are 12 residues in the CDR3. CDR3 in DNA: TGTGCCCGCAGCTTAGCGTCCGGGGAGCTGTTTTTT. This encodes CARSLASGELFF.

CDR3 sequence reads: CASPQGGGNEQFF. The CDR3 nucleotides read TGTGCCAGCCCACAGGGAGGAGGCAATGAGCAGTTCTTC. The chain joins TRBV18 to TRBJ2-1; D may match TRBD1 or TRBD2 (6 bases each). The CDR3 is 13 residues long. Per germline, CDR1 KGHSH and CDR2 LQKENI. The ends were cut back, 8 bases at V and 6 bases at J, with 14 bases in the middle. The variable domain in full, completed from reference TRBV18 and TRBJ2-1, reads NAGVMQNPRHLVRRRGQEARLRCSPMKGHSHVYWYRQLPEEGLKFMVYLQKENIIDESGMPKERFSAEFPKEGPSILRIQQVVRGDSAAYFCASPQGGGNEQFFGPGTRLTVL.

A word on this clonotype: The missing conserved phenylalanine or tryptophan at the end of this CDR3 makes a read error likely. The J gene is TRBJ2-5, the V gene TRBV7-2; 9 bases fit TRBD1. This CDR3 spans 15 amino acids. Germline CDR1 SGHTA, CDR2 FQGNSA. V dropped 4 bases and J dropped 5; count of bases not matched to a gene: 8. CDR3 protein: CASSSPGTGLETQYY. The CDR3, as DNA: TGTGCCAGCAGCTCGCCCGGGACAGGGTTGGAGACCCAGTACTAC.

This clonotype was seen ten or more times. The CDR3 sequence: CASSQDHTNRFDAGELFF. The CDR3 nucleotides read TGTGCCAGCAGCCAAGATCACACAAACCGATTTGACGCCGGGGAGCTGTTTTTT. This sequence joins TRBV4-2 and TRBJ2-2; D not resolved. Per germline, CDR1 LGHNA and CDR2 YNFKEQ. The CDR3 extends over 18 amino acids. V lost 0 bases and J 6 bases, leaving 20 bases between the germline ends.

The table lists this clonotype with many counts. This chain joins TRBV10-3 and TRBJ2-7, with D perhaps TRBD1 (6 bases). Germline CDR1 ENHRY, CDR2 SYGVKD. V lost 2 bases, J lost 5 bases, and 13 bases lay in between. The CDR3 has 14 amino acids. The CDR3, as DNA: TGTGCCATCAGTGAGAGGGGGAAGGACGACGAGCAGTACTTC. Encoded protein: CAISERGKDDEQYF.

The genes are TRBV18 and TRBJ2-1; TRBD2 aligns across 9 bases. The CDR3 loop spans 16 amino acids. Losses at the gene ends were 5 bases for V and 2 bases for J; bases not matched to a gene: 7. The germline V gene encodes CDR1 KGHSH and CDR2 LQKENI. This chain's CDR3 is CASSSYSGGTYNEQFF. The CDR3 DNA sequence: TGTGCCAGCTCATCTTATAGCGGGGGAACCTACAATGAGCAGTTCTTC.

This clonotype was found many times. The V call is TRBV2, the J call TRBJ1-5; D ambiguous. This CDR3 contains 12 residues. Between the trimmed V and J ends, which lost 6 bases and 8 bases, there was a span of 11 bases. Germline values: CDR1 SNHLY, CDR2 FYNNEI. The CDR3 loop is CASRTFGEPQHF. CDR3 nucleotides: TGTGCCAGCAGGACCTTTGGGGAGCCCCAGCATTTT.

There are many counts of this clonotype. J is TRBJ1-5 and V is TRBV20-1; D ambiguous. The V end was cut by 0 bases, the J end by 4 bases, with 4 bases between. There are 12 residues in the CDR3. Germline V gives CDR1 DFQATT, CDR2 SNEGSKA (reference sequence). The chain's CDR3 is CSARDLNQPQHF. In DNA form, the CDR3 reads TGCAGTGCTAGAGACTTGAATCAGCCCCAGCATTTT.

This clonotype appeared many times. The rearrangement joins TRBV19 to TRBJ1-3, with D hard to call. The CDR3 runs 16 residues. Trimming took off 0 bases at V and 0 bases at J, with 9 bases between the two ends. The germline CDR1 and CDR2 sequences are LNHDA and SQIVND (reference sequence). The CDR3 sequence: CASSIDRVNSGNTIYF. The CDR3 nucleotides read TGTGCCAGTAGTATAGATCGGGTGAACTCTGGAAACACCATATATTTT. Variable domain in full (rest from reference TRBV19 and TRBJ1-3): DGGITQSPKYLFRKEGQNVTLSCEQNLNHDAMYWYRQDPGQGLRLIYYSQIVNDFQKGDIAEGYSVSREKKESFPLTVTSAQKNPTAFYLCASSIDRVNSGNTIYFGEGSWLTVV.

Comment on this clonotype: Being one base from a much bigger clone, this may be a read error. The V and J genes are TRBV7-9 and TRBJ2-5; D might be TRBD1 or TRBD2, each matching 9 bases. The CDR3 runs to 17 residues. CDR1 and CDR2 (germline): SEHNR, FQNEAQ (reference sequence). In nucleotides, the CDR3 is TGTGCCAGCAGCTCGGGACAGGGAGGACTAGCGAAAGAGCCCCAGTACTTC. Its translation is CASSSGQGGLAKEPQYF. The entire variable domain, with the rest obtained from reference TRBV7-9 and TRBJ2-5, is as follows: DTGVSQNPRHKITKRGQNVTFRCDPISEHNRLYWYRQTLGQGPEFLTYFQNEAQLEKSRLLSDRFSAERPKGSFSTLEIQRTEQGDSAMYLCASSSGQGGLAKEPQYFGPGTRLLVL.

On this clonotype itself: A read error is possible here, since a much larger clone lies one base away. The chain is built from TRBV6-6 and TRBJ2-5; D not certain. Germline lookup yields CDR1 MNHNY and CDR2 SVGAGI (reference sequence). This CDR3 comprises 13 residues. The CDR3 DNA follows: TGTGCCAGCAGCCCCCCTGGACGAGAGACCCGGTACTTC. Translation: CASSPPGRETRYF.

This clonotype was counted between two and nine times. V usage is TRBV27 and J usage is TRBJ1-2; the D gene is possibly TRBD1 (5 bases). The CDR3 is made up of 13 amino acids. The V gene's germline CDR1 is MNHEY and CDR2 SMNVEV (reference sequence). Trimming shortened V by 2 bases and J by 7 bases, and 11 bases separated the two germline ends. The CDR3 DNA follows: TGTGCCAGCAGTTTACGGGGCATTATTGGCTACACCTTC. This encodes CASSLRGIIGYTF.

This clonotype was observed many times. This sequence joins TRBV5-4 and TRBJ2-7; TRBD2 is a possible D gene (7 bases). The V gene lost 0 bases and the J gene lost 2 bases, with 12 bases spanning the gap. The length of the CDR3 is 15 residues. Germline V CDR1 and CDR2: SGHNT, YYREEE (reference sequence). The CDR3 sequence is CASSLVGGPAYEQYF. The CDR3 DNA is TGTGCCAGCAGCTTGGTCGGGGGGCCAGCCTACGAGCAGTACTTC.

A few counts support this clonotype. A much bigger clone sits one base away, suggesting this may be a read error. CDR3 bases: TGCAGTGCTAGAGATCGATTGACTCCTGCGGCCAACGTCCTGACTTTC. Translated, it gives CSARDRLTPAANVLTF. The chain has TRBV20-1 and TRBJ2-6; D unresolved. V was trimmed by 0 bases and J by 6 bases, leaving 15 bases between them. The germline gives CDR1 DFQATT, CDR2 SNEGSKA (reference sequence). The CDR3 loop spans 16 amino acids.

In regard to this clonotype: A junction end diverges from the germline sequence, so it may reflect a read error. The chain employs TRBV20-1 and TRBJ2-5, with 8 bases lining up with TRBD1. CDR1 DFQATT and CDR2 SNEGSKA come from the germline V gene (reference sequence). The CDR3 runs 11 residues. CDR3 loop: CSARDGQGNNF. CDR3 nucleotide sequence: TGCAGTGCTAGAGACGGACAGGGAAATAATTTC.

This clonotype was picked up many times. J is TRBJ1-2 and V is TRBV11-1; D may be TRBD1 (5 bases). V lost 1 base to trimming and J lost 3 bases, with 6 bases between them. Germline loops: CDR1 SGHAT, CDR2 FQDESV (reference sequence). The length of the CDR3 is 13 residues. CDR3 sequence (DNA): TGTGCCAGCAGCTTAGGACAGCACTATGGCTACACCTTC. Translating it yields CASSLGQHYGYTF.

As for this clonotype: This sequence may be a read error, since a much larger clone differs from it by one base. The chain employs TRBV5-6 and TRBJ2-2; D unclear. Germline CDR1 SGHDT, CDR2 YYEEEE. The CDR3 runs to 13 residues. The DNA for the CDR3 is TGTGCCAGCAGCGTCCAGAACACCAGGGAGCTGTTTTTT. Translation gives CASSVQNTRELFF.

As regards this clonotype: With a much larger clone just one base away, this may be a read error. The chain employs TRBV7-8 and TRBJ2-5; 10 nucleotides match TRBD2. Per the germline V gene, CDR1 is SGHVS and CDR2 is FQNEAQ. The CDR3 sequence is 15 residues long. The CDR3, as DNA: TGTGCCAGCAGCAAAAGCGGGAGGGCCGGGGAGACCCAGCACTTC. It codes for CASSKSGRAGETQHF.